What follows are 25 T cell receptor beta chains derived from one specimen sequenced in a study of CD8 T cells in ankylosing spondylitis. TCRdb fed the 5' RACE reads into MiXCR, producing one record per CDR3 protein. Of around 130,000 distinct CDR3 sequences detected, roughly a tenth appear once; the ten largest clones hold 2.5% to 3.5%. Material for sequencing was blood, either unsorted or a sorted T cell fraction (not recorded which). The receptors shown here come from a male donor with ankylosing spondylitis or in good health (not recorded which).

This clonotype was detected many times. This chain connects TRBV7-2 to TRBJ2-7; 8 nucleotides align to TRBD2. CDR1 and CDR2 from the germline V gene are SGHTA and FQGNSA. V trimming: 5 bases; J trimming: 3 bases; junction bases outside the gene matches: 9. This CDR3 contains 15 residues. CDR3 sequence: CASSLSGTRVYEQYF. CDR3 DNA: TGTGCCAGCAGCCTCTCCGGGACTAGAGTCTACGAGCAGTACTTC. The complete variable domain, with remaining parts taken from reference TRBV7-2 and TRBJ2-7, reads GAGVSQSPSNKVTEKGKDVELRCDPISGHTALYWYRQSLGQGLEFLIYFQGNSAPDKSGLPSDRFSAERTGGSVSTLTIQRTQQEDSAVYLCASSLSGTRVYEQYFGPGTRLTVT.

This clonotype was seen many times. The chain carries TRBV12-3 or TRBV12-4 and TRBJ1-1; D gene unclear. V was trimmed by 4 bases and J by 4 bases, leaving 16 bases between them. The CDR3 has 15 residues. CDR3 residues: CASSYGRTRGTEAFF. The CDR3 DNA follows: TGTGCCAGCAGTTATGGCCGAACTCGGGGCACTGAAGCTTTCTTT.

This clonotype appeared many times. CDR3 sequence: CSAQQGFLNYGYTF. In DNA form, the CDR3 reads TGCAGTGCTCAACAGGGATTTCTTAACTATGGCTACACCTTC. The rearrangement joins TRBV20-1 to TRBJ1-2, with a weak D call TRBD1 (6 bases). Trimming stripped 5 bases from V and 1 base from J, with 14 bases between. CDR3 length equals 14 residues. Germline-derived CDR1 and CDR2 are DFQATT and SNEGSKA (reference sequence).

This clonotype was observed at least ten times. J is TRBJ1-5 and V is TRBV10-3, with unresolved D. V was trimmed by 4 bases and J by 4 bases, leaving 17 bases between them. Germline V gene data show CDR1 as ENHRY and CDR2 as SYGVKD. CDR3 length: 16 amino acids. The CDR3 bases are TGTGCCATCAGTGTGAGTCCTGACAACCTAAATCAGCCCCAGCATTTT. This encodes CAISVSPDNLNQPQHF.

Only a few counts were recorded for this clonotype. The V and J genes are TRBV6-5 and TRBJ2-2; D ambiguous. Trimming left V 2 bases short and J 6 bases short, with 13 bases between. CDR3 length equals 15 residues. The germline V gene has CDR1 MNHEY and CDR2 SVGAGI. The CDR3 reads CASSYLGPESGELFF. Here the CDR3 DNA reads TGTGCCAGCAGTTACCTCGGCCCAGAGTCCGGGGAGCTGTTTTTT.

This clonotype was recorded many times. The rearrangement links TRBV7-9 to TRBJ1-1, with no clear D. The V end lost 2 bases, the J end lost 1 base, and 8 bases lay between the germline ends. In germline, CDR1 is SEHNR, CDR2 FQNEAQ (reference sequence). The CDR3 runs 14 residues. This CDR3 is CASSLTSGNTEAFF. The CDR3 nucleotides are TGTGCCAGCAGCTTAACCTCGGGGAACACTGAAGCTTTCTTT.

This clonotype was counted at least ten times. Written as DNA, the CDR3 is TGCGCCAGCAGCCGTTACAAGTACAATGAGCAGTTCTTC. This sequence encodes CASSRYKYNEQFF. The chain links TRBV4-3 to TRBJ2-1; D gene ambiguous. V dropped 4 bases and J dropped 4 bases, with 8 bases sitting between them. This CDR3 has 13 amino acids. The germline CDR1 and CDR2 sequences are LGHNA and YSLEER.

At least ten counts were recorded for this clonotype. CDR3 nucleotides: TGCGCCAGCAGCTTCCCACCGGGACGGTACTATGGGTACGAGCAGTACTTC. It translates to CASSFPPGRYYGYEQYF. This rearrangement joins TRBV5-1 to TRBJ2-7, with D perhaps matching TRBD1 or TRBD2 (5 bases each). The CDR3 contains 17 residues. Germline CDR1 and CDR2: SGHRS and YFSETQ. Deletions cut 2 bases from V and 4 bases from J, with 22 bases between.

There are many counts of this clonotype. The CDR3 DNA sequence: TGCAGCGTTGAAATCGTCGCAGGGCCTGGGGCCAACGTCCTGACTTTC. Translated, it gives CSVEIVAGPGANVLTF. This chain joins TRBV29-1 and TRBJ2-6; possible D gene TRBD1, 5 bases. The length of the CDR3 is 16 residues. Trimming shortened V by 2 bases and J by 2 bases, and 13 bases separated the two germline ends. Germline V lookup: CDR1 SQVTM, CDR2 ANQGSEA.

The rearrangement links TRBV20-1 to TRBJ2-7; unclear D gene. CDR3 length: 14 residues. CDR1 is DFQATT, CDR2 SNEGSKA, per germline (reference sequence). The germline V and J ends were trimmed by 1 base and 3 bases, with 13 bases remaining between them. This chain's CDR3 is CSARVPGANYEQYF. The CDR3 region has the DNA TGCAGTGCTAGAGTCCCTGGAGCCAACTACGAGCAGTACTTC.

This clonotype was picked up many times. The chain couples TRBV7-2 to TRBJ2-3; 8 bases are shared with TRBD1. The trim removed 1 base at V and 5 bases at J, leaving 5 bases unmatched. Per germline, CDR1 SGHTA and CDR2 FQGNSA. The CDR3 is 15 amino acids. This chain's CDR3 is CASSLDQGARDTQYF. Here the CDR3 DNA reads TGTGCCAGCAGCTTAGATCAGGGGGCAAGAGATACGCAGTATTTT.

This clonotype was seen more than once but under ten times. The DNA for the CDR3 is TGTGCCAGCACCAGGATGTCAGGGGAAATTGGCAATCAGCCCCAGCATTTT. Protein sequence: CASTRMSGEIGNQPQHF. The chain has TRBV12-3 or TRBV12-4 and TRBJ1-5, with D perhaps TRBD1 (6 bases). V shed 7 bases and J shed 2 bases, with 21 bases lying between them. The CDR3 has 17 amino acids.

This clonotype was recorded many times. The chain has TRBV20-1 and TRBJ2-7; 10 bases align to TRBD2. Germline trimming cut 6 bases from V and 4 bases from J; bases unmatched to any gene: 6. Germline CDR1 and CDR2: DFQATT and SNEGSKA (reference sequence). This CDR3 region has 13 residues. The CDR3 nucleotides read TGCAGTGCCGCACCGGGACTAGCGTACGAGCAGTACTTC. This translates into CSAAPGLAYEQYF.

The chain employs TRBV20-1 and TRBJ2-1, with D hard to call. From germline, CDR1 is DFQATT and CDR2 SNEGSKA (reference sequence). The length of the CDR3 is 11 residues. The V gene lost 5 bases and the J gene lost 3 bases, with 5 bases spanning the gap. The CDR3 DNA reads TGCAGTGCTCTTAACTACAATGAGCAGTTCTTC. It is translated as CSALNYNEQFF.

The V gene is TRBV5-5, the J gene TRBJ2-5; 8 nucleotides match TRBD1. V lost 3 bases to trimming and J lost 4 bases; unmatched junction nucleotides: 2. The CDR3 sequence is 13 residues long. Germline assignment: CDR1 SGHKS and CDR2 YYEKEE (reference sequence). The CDR3 DNA sequence: TGTGCCAGCAGCTCCGGGACAGGAGAGACCCAGTACTTC. Amino acids: CASSSGTGETQYF. Supplemented by reference TRBV5-5 and TRBJ2-5, the full variable domain reads DAGVTQSPTHLIKTRGQQVTLRCSPISGHKSVSWYQQVLGQGPQFIFQYYEKEERGRGNFPDRFSARQFPNYSSELNVNALLLGDSALYLCASSSGTGETQYFGPGTRLLVL.

This clonotype was recorded at least ten times. V is TRBV20-1 and J is TRBJ1-4; 9 bases fit TRBD1. The germline V gene encodes CDR1 DFQATT and CDR2 SNEGSKA (reference sequence). CDR3 length equals 15 residues. V shed 5 bases and J 8 bases; nucleotides not matched to a gene: 12. CDR3 sequence: CSAVRDREIWEKLFF. The CDR3, as DNA: TGCAGTGCTGTCCGGGACAGGGAGATTTGGGAAAAACTGTTTTTT.

The table lists this clonotype with many counts. In nucleotides, the CDR3 is TGCAGTGCTAGAGGTGGGACCCCGGGCAATGAGCAGTTCTTC. Protein: CSARGGTPGNEQFF. The V call is TRBV20-1, the J call TRBJ2-1; D is possibly TRBD1 or TRBD2 (5 bases each). Germline V CDR1 and CDR2: DFQATT, SNEGSKA (reference sequence). The CDR3 loop spans 14 amino acids. Trimming took 1 base from V and 6 from J, leaving 13 bases between them.

The chain uses TRBV12-3 or TRBV12-4 and TRBJ1-2, with D maybe TRBD1 (5 bases). The V end lost 6 bases, the J end lost 4 bases, and 15 bases lay between the germline ends. The CDR3 consists of 14 residues. The CDR3, as DNA: TGTGCCAGCAGCCCGGGACCGTCGGGCTATGGCTACACCTTC. It codes for CASSPGPSGYGYTF.

There are many counts of this clonotype. The chain combines TRBV5-1 with TRBJ2-7; 7 bases match TRBD1. Trimming at V came to 1 base and at J to 5 bases, leaving 3 bases not matched to a gene. The germline V gene encodes CDR1 SGHRS and CDR2 YFSETQ. The CDR3 is 13 amino acids. The CDR3 spells CASSLTGAHEQYF. The CDR3 coding sequence is TGCGCCAGCAGCTTGACAGGGGCCCACGAGCAGTACTTC.

This clonotype appeared many times. V and J are TRBV20-1 and TRBJ2-3; D remains ambiguous. The length of the CDR3 is 13 residues. Trimming took off 4 bases at V and 5 bases at J, with 13 bases between the two ends. Germline lookup yields CDR1 DFQATT and CDR2 SNEGSKA (reference sequence). This chain's CDR3 is CSANELPRDTQYF. CDR3 coding DNA: TGCAGTGCTAATGAACTGCCTCGAGATACGCAGTATTTT.

With regard to this clonotype: Germline and junction disagree at one end, which may indicate a read error. This chain joins TRBV20-1 and TRBJ2-5; tentatively, D is TRBD1 or TRBD2 (5 bases each). The germline gives CDR1 DFQATT, CDR2 SNEGSKA (reference sequence). This CDR3 comprises 14 residues. This CDR3 reads CSARPGRGEESQYF. The CDR3 DNA follows: TGCAGTGCTAGGCCGGGTCGAGGGGAAGAGTCCCAGTACTTC.

This clonotype has a handful of counts. The CDR3 nucleotides are TGCAGCGCAGAACAGGGGACCGGGGAGCTGTTTTTT. Its translation is CSAEQGTGELFF. The rearrangement uses TRBV29-1 and TRBJ2-2, with 7 bases that match TRBD1. CDR1 SQVTM and CDR2 ANQGSEA come from the germline V gene. V lost 7 bases and J lost 5; bases outside the gene matches: 4. CDR3 length equals 12 residues.

In its sample, this clonotype was seen many times. The chain carries TRBV7-2 and TRBJ2-7, with 8 bases lining up with TRBD2. Unmatched junction bases numbered 8, after V lost 4 bases and J lost 3 bases. CDR1 is SGHTA and CDR2 is FQGNSA in the germline V gene. The CDR3 has 15 residues. CDR3 bases: TGTGCCAGCAGCTACCAGACTAGCGATGACTACGAGCAGTACTTC. It codes for CASSYQTSDDYEQYF.

The V call is TRBV4-1, the J call TRBJ2-1; the match to TRBD1 covers 7 bases. After removal of 0 bases from V and 8 bases from J, the junction contained 10 bases not matched to a gene. The CDR3 is made up of 16 amino acids. CDR1 is MGHRA and CDR2 is YSYEKL in the germline V gene. Here the CDR3 reads CASSQDPDRVLDEQFF. The DNA of the CDR3 is TGCGCCAGCAGCCAAGACCCCGACAGGGTATTGGATGAGCAGTTCTTC.

The V call is TRBV29-1, the J call TRBJ2-1; 10 bases are a match to TRBD1. The V gene end was trimmed by 4 bases and the J gene end by 8 bases; junction bases not matched to a gene: 2. The CDR3 has 12 amino acids. Germline values: CDR1 SQVTM, CDR2 ANQGSEA. Here the CDR3 DNA reads TGCAGCGTTGGACAGGGGGCGGATGAGCAGTTCTTC. It is translated as CSVGQGADEQFF.